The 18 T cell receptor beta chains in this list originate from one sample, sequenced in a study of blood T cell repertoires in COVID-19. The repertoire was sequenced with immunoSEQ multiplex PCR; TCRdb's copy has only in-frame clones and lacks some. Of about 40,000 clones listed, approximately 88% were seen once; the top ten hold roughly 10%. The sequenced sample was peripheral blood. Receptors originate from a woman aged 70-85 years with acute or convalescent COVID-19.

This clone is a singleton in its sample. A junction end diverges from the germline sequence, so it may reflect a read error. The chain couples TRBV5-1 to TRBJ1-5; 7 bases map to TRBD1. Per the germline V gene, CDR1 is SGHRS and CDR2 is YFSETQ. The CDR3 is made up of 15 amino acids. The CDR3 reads CASSPGTASNQLQHF. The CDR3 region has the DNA TGCGCCAGCAGCCCCGGGACAGCTAGCAATCAGCTCCAGCATTTT.

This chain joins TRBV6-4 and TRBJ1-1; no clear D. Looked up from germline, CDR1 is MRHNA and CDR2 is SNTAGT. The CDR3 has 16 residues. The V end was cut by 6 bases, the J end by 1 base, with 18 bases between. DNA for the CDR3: TGTGCCAGCAGCCCGACCTGGACCGGGAGGAACACTGAAGCTTTCTTT. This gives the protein CASSPTWTGRNTEAFF.

In DNA, the CDR3 is TGTGCCACCAGTGATCCCCGTAGCGGGGGAGGGATAAATGAGCAGTTCTTC. It yields the protein CATSDPRSGGGINEQFF. The chain uses TRBV24-1 and TRBJ2-1; TRBD2 aligns across 9 bases. Germline V gene data show CDR1 as KGHDR and CDR2 as SFDVKD. The CDR3 runs to 17 residues. Unmatched junction bases numbered 12, after V lost 3 bases and J lost 7 bases.

The DNA of the CDR3 is TGTGCCAGCAGCTTAGGTCGGACTGTCAATGAGCAGTTCTTC. Translated: CASSLGRTVNEQFF. V is TRBV7-8 and J is TRBJ2-1; a possible D gene is TRBD2 (5 bases). The CDR3 is 14 residues long. The germline gives CDR1 SGHVS, CDR2 FQNEAQ. The V and J ends lost 1 base and 6 bases respectively, with 10 bases between them.

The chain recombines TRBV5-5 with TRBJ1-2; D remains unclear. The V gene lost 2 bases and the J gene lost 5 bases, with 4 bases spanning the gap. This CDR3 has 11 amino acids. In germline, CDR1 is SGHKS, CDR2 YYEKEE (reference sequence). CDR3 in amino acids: CASSFPYGYTF. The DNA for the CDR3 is TGTGCCAGCAGCTTTCCGTATGGCTACACCTTC.

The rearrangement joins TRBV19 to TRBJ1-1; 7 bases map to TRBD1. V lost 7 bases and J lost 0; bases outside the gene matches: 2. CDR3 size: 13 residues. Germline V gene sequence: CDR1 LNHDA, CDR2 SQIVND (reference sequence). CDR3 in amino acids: CASTDRVNTEAFF. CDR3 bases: TGTGCCAGTACCGACAGGGTGAACACTGAAGCTTTCTTT.

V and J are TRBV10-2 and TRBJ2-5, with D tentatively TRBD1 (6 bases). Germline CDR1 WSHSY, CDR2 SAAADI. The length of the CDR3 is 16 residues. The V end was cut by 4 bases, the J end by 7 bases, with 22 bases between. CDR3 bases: TGCGCCAGCAGTGGGTCAGGGACACATTCTATGGGGACCCAGTACTTC. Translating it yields CASSGSGTHSMGTQYF.

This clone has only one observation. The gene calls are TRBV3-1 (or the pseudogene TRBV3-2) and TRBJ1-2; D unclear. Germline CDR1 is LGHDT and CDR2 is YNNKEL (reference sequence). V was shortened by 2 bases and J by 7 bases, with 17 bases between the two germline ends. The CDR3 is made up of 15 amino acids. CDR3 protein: CASSQTWEGSGGYTF. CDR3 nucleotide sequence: TGTGCCAGCAGCCAAACTTGGGAGGGTAGTGGTGGCTACACCTTC.

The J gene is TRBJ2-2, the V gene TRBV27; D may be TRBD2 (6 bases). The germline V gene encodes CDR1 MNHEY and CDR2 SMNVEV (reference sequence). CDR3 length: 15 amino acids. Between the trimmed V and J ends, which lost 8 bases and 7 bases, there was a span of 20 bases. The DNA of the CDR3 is TGTGCCAGCGGGGGGACCGACTCGTTTTTCGGGGAGCTGTTTTTT. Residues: CASGGTDSFFGELFF.

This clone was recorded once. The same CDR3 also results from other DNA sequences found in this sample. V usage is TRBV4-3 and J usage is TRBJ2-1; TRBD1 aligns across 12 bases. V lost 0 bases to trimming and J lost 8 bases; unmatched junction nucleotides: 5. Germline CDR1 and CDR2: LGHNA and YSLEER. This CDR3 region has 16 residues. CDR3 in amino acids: CASSQEGGQGAYEQFF. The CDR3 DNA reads TGCGCCAGCAGCCAAGAGGGGGGACAGGGGGCGTATGAGCAGTTCTTC.

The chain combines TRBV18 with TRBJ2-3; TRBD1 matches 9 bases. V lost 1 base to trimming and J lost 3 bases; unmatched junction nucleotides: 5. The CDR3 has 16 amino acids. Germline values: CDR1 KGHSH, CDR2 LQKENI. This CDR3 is CASSPRTGAHTDTQYF. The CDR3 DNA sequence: TGTGCCAGCTCACCACGGACAGGGGCTCATACAGATACGCAGTATTTT.

CDR3 in DNA: TGTGCCAGCAGCACAAGCGAGTTGGATACGCAGTATTTT. The encoded protein is CASSTSELDTQYF. This chain uses TRBV7-9 with TRBJ2-3; no clear D. Germline V gene data show CDR1 as SEHNR and CDR2 as FQNEAQ (reference sequence). This CDR3 has 13 residues. V shed 5 bases and J shed 6 bases, with 12 bases lying between them.

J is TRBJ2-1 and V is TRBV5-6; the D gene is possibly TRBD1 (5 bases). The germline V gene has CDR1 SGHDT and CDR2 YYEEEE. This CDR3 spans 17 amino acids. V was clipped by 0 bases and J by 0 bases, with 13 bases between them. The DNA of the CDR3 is TGTGCCAGCAGCTTGGGCCCTGACAGAAACTCCTACAATGAGCAGTTCTTC. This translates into CASSLGPDRNSYNEQFF. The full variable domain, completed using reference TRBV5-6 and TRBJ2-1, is DAGVTQSPTHLIKTRGQQVTLRCSPKSGHDTVSWYQQALGQGPQFIFQYYEEEERQRGNFPDRFSGHQFPNYSSELNVNALLLGDSALYLCASSLGPDRNSYNEQFFGPGTRLTVL.

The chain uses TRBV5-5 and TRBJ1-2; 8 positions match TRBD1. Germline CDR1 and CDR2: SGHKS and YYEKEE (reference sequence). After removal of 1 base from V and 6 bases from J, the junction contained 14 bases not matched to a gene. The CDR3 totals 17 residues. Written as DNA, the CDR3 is TGTGCCAGCAGCTTGACCACAACGACAGGGGATACGGATGGCTACACCTTC. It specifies CASSLTTTTGDTDGYTF.

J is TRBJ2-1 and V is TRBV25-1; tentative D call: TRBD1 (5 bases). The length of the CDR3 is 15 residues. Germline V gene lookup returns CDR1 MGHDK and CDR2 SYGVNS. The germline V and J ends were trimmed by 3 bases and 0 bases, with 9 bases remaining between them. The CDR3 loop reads CASSESRDSYNEQFF. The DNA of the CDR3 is TGTGCCAGCAGTGAGTCCAGGGACTCCTACAATGAGCAGTTCTTC.

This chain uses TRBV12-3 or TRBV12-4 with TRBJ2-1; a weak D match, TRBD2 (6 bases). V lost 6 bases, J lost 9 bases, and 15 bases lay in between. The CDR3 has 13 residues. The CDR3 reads CASSSTSLVEQFF. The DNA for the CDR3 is TGTGCCAGCAGCTCGACTAGTTTGGTTGAGCAGTTCTTC.

The CDR3 spells CASRTSSSGGRDSYEQYV. The CDR3 DNA reads as TGTGCCAGCAGAACATCGAGTAGCGGGGGGAGGGACTCATACGAGCAGTACGTC. The chain uses TRBV11-2 and TRBJ2-7; 10 bases are shared with TRBD2. With 6 bases clipped from V and 4 bases from J, the junction kept 18 bases outside the gene matches. This CDR3 comprises 18 residues. Germline assignment: CDR1 SGHAT and CDR2 FQNNGV.

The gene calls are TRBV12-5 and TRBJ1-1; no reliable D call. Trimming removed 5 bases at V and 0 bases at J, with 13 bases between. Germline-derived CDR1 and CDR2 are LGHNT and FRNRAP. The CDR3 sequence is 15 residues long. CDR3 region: CASGPGILMNTEAFF. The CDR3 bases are TGTGCTAGTGGTCCCGGGATCCTCATGAACACTGAAGCTTTCTTT. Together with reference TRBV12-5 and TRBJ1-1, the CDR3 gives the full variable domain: DARVTQTPRHKVTEMGQEVTMRCQPILGHNTVFWYRQTMMQGLELLAYFRNRAPLDDSGMPKDRFSAEMPDATLATLKIQPSEPRDSAVYFCASGPGILMNTEAFFGQGTRLTVV.